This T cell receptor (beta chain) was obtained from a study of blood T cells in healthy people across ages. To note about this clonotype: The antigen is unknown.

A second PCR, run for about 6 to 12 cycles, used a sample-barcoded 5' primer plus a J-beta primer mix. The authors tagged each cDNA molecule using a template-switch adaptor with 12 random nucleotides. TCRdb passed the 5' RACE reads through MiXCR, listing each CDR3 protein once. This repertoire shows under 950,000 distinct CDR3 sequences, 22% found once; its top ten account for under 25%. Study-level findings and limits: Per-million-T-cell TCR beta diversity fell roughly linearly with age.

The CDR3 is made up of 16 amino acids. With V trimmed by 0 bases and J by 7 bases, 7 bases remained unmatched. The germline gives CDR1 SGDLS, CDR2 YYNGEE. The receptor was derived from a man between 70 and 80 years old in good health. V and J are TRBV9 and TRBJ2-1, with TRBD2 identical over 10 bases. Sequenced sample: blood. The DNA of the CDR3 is TGTGCCAGCAGCGTAGCTCAGCGGGGGGGGGAGAATGAGCAGTTCTTC. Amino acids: CASSVAQRGGENEQFF.